These 9 T cell receptor beta chains were all obtained from the same sample, sequenced in a study of Ad26.COV2.S vaccination and SARS-CoV-2 variants. This sample's treatment: around 19 received Ad26.COV2.S at low or high dose, single or two shots; about 5 received placebo; per-sample allocation not given. The samples date from day 63 after the first vaccine or placebo injection. The data were produced by immunoSEQ multiplex PCR, yet TCRdb's version contains in-frame clones alone and is incomplete. Among about 480,000 clones listed, 87% were seen once. Sequenced material: peripheral blood, taken in a trial of Ad26.COV2.S vaccine versus placebo. The receptors here all came from a person aged 18-60 years who received the Ad26.COV2.S COVID-19 vaccine or a placebo.

The table lists this clone with a count of one. The chain couples TRBV5-6 to TRBJ2-7; the D is unclear. Germline V gene sequence: CDR1 SGHDT, CDR2 YYEEEE. The length of the CDR3 is 14 residues. V lost 4 bases to trimming and J lost 12 bases, with 23 bases between them. Written as DNA, the CDR3 is TGTGCCAGCAGCCCTGACTCCATCGGGTCTTCTTTGTACTTC. Encoded protein: CASSPDSIGSSLYF.

This clone appeared a few times. The chain carries TRBV5-8 and TRBJ1-2; 7 bases map to TRBD1. The germline V gene has CDR1 SGHTS and CDR2 YDEGEE. The CDR3 extends over 15 amino acids. V gave up 5 bases and J gave up 7 bases; unmatched junction bases: 14. CDR3 amino acids: CASSLTTGRSIGYTF. CDR3 coding DNA: TGTGCCAGCAGTTTGACGACAGGGAGATCTATTGGCTACACCTTC.

This chain joins TRBV19 and TRBJ1-2; 7 bases fit TRBD1. With 5 bases clipped from V and 2 bases from J, the junction kept 2 bases outside the gene matches. Germline CDR1 LNHDA, CDR2 SQIVND (reference sequence). The CDR3 is 13 amino acids. CDR3: CASSEGQNYGYTF. CDR3 nucleotide sequence: TGTGCCAGTAGTGAGGGACAGAACTATGGCTACACCTTC.

V and J are TRBV18 and TRBJ1-2; D is uncertain. The length of the CDR3 is 14 residues. Germline CDR1 reads KGHSH; CDR2 reads LQKENI. The V and J ends lost 3 bases and 6 bases respectively, with 14 bases between them. Written as DNA, the CDR3 is TGTGCCAGCTCACCCGGAAGTGATCAGAATGGCTACACCTTC. This sequence encodes CASSPGSDQNGYTF.

The chain employs TRBV24-1 and TRBJ2-7; the match to TRBD2 covers 11 bases. Losses at the gene ends were 8 bases for V and 1 base for J; bases not matched to a gene: 9. Germline CDR1 is KGHDR and CDR2 is SFDVKD. The CDR3 runs to 16 residues. The CDR3, as DNA: TGTGCCACCAAGACTAGCGGGACGGGTTTTTCCTACGAGCAGTACTTC. Translated, it gives CATKTSGTGFSYEQYF.

This chain connects TRBV7-2 to TRBJ2-5; D is perhaps TRBD1 (7 bases). The CDR3 extends over 13 amino acids. Germline values: CDR1 SGHTA, CDR2 FQGNSA. V lost 7 bases, J lost 5 bases, and 14 bases lay in between. As DNA, the CDR3 is TGTGCCAGCACCAGGGGGGCGGGGGAGACCCAGTACTTC. This encodes CASTRGAGETQYF.

CDR3 nucleotides: TGTGCCACCAGTGACTGGGGGGGGCCCTACAATGAGCAGTTCTTC. This gives the protein CATSDWGGPYNEQFF. V and J are TRBV24-1 and TRBJ2-1, with a weak D call TRBD2 (7 bases). The CDR3 consists of 15 residues. The V and J ends lost 4 bases and 2 bases respectively, with 11 bases between them. Germline CDR1 reads KGHDR; CDR2 reads SFDVKD.

The V call is TRBV19, the J call TRBJ1-5; unclear D gene. The CDR3 is 15 residues long. The ends were cut back, 6 bases at V and 3 bases at J, with 15 bases in the middle. Germline V gene lookup returns CDR1 LNHDA and CDR2 SQIVND (reference sequence). CDR3 region: CASSRLARNNQPQHF. CDR3 coding DNA: TGTGCCAGTAGCAGGTTGGCGCGCAACAATCAGCCCCAGCATTTT.

Regarding this clone: Mismatch with germline at one junction end may stem from a read error. This chain uses TRBV25-1 with TRBJ1-1; D unclear. CDR3 size: 12 residues. CDR1 and CDR2 from the germline V gene are MGHDK and SYGVNS. CDR3 in DNA: TGTGCCACTCGGGCTACGAACGCTGAAGCTTTCTTT. Its translation is CATRATNAEAFF.